This T cell receptor (beta chain) was recovered during a study of blood T cell repertoires in COVID-19. As for the study in general: Whether acute or convalescent, the COVID-19 samples came from the United States, Italy and Spain. T cells, B-cell-depleted T cells, or PBMCs provided the cDNA or gDNA that served as material.

Trimming took off 6 bases at V and 3 bases at J, with 11 bases between the two ends. The length of the CDR3 is 14 residues. Per germline, CDR1 SNHLY and CDR2 FYNNEI. Per the original data handling: Scientists estimated how many nucleated cells there were by amplifying reference gene primers. The protocol was immunoSEQ multiplex PCR, while the TCRdb copy is restricted to in-frame clones and leaves out a portion. D and trimming come from the DNA, and the V and J calls and clone size come from that table. The sample shows around 300,000 clones, around four fifths of them seen only once. The chain employs TRBV2 and TRBJ1-4; D may be TRBD1 (5 bases). Input material: peripheral blood. The receptor was derived from a woman in her 50s with active or convalescent COVID-19. CDR3 nucleotides: TGTGCCAGCAGGTCAATCAGGGCTAATGAAAAACTGTTTTTT. Its translation is CASRSIRANEKLFF. The full variable domain, completed using reference TRBV2 and TRBJ1-4, is EPEVTQTPSHQVTQMGQEVILRCVPISNHLYFYWYRQILGQKVEFLVSFYNNEISEKSEIFDDQFSVERPDGSNFTLKIRSTKLEDSAMYFCASRSIRANEKLFFGSGTQLSVL.